Each of the 7 T cell receptor beta chains below was sequenced from the same sample in a study of response to subunit inactivated influenza vaccine. From the RT-PCR reads, TCRdb called clonotypes with MiXCR, one entry per CDR3 protein. The profile shows 500,000 to 650,000 distinct CDR3 sequences, 6% to 9% of them singletons. The source was PBMCs from blood, collected around 2 years after vaccination. All receptors derive from a man aged 50 to 69 who received an inactivated influenza vaccine.

This clonotype was observed many times. V is TRBV6-5 and J is TRBJ2-7; perhaps TRBD2 as D (5 bases). V was clipped by 0 bases and J by 0 bases, with 21 bases between them. CDR1 and CDR2 (germline): MNHEY, SVGAGI. The length of the CDR3 is 19 residues. CDR3 in DNA: TGTGCCAGCAGTTACTCGAGGGTGGCTAGCCATACATTCTCCTACGAGCAGTACTTC. This gives the protein CASSYSRVASHTFSYEQYF.

The sample holds a few counts of this clonotype. The chain recombines TRBV1 with TRBJ2-1; TRBD2, the table's D call, was not compared with the DNA. TRBV1 is described as a pseudogene. The CDR3 runs to 16 residues. CDR3 sequence: CTSSQVGTSGSYGQFF. The DNA for the CDR3 is TGCACCAGCAGCCAAGTAGGGACTAGCGGGAGCTATGGGCAGTTCTTC.

Many counts were recorded for this clonotype. CDR3 amino acids: CASTPRVAYGYTF. The CDR3 region has the DNA TGTGCCAGCACTCCCAGGGTGGCCTATGGCTACACCTTC. The chain uses TRBV11-2 and TRBJ1-2, with D tentatively TRBD1 (5 bases). Germline loops: CDR1 SGHAT, CDR2 FQNNGV. V was trimmed by 7 bases and J by 4 bases, leaving 13 bases between them. CDR3 length: 13 amino acids.

This clonotype occurred a few times. The chain combines TRBV2 with TRBJ2-5; no clear D. Deletions cut 5 bases from V and 2 bases from J, with 6 bases between. Germline V CDR1 and CDR2: SNHLY, FYNNEI. The CDR3 sequence is 12 residues long. CDR3 loop: CASSTEQETQYF. CDR3 DNA sequence: TGTGCCAGCAGTACAGAGCAAGAGACCCAGTACTTC.

This clonotype was observed many times. This chain connects TRBV4-2 to TRBJ1-4; no firm D call. Germline V lookup: CDR1 LGHNA, CDR2 YNFKEQ. The CDR3 covers 13 residues. Trimming shortened V by 1 base and J by 8 bases, and 8 bases separated the two germline ends. This CDR3 is CASSQGIGEKLFF. CDR3 DNA sequence: TGTGCCAGCAGCCAAGGAATTGGCGAAAAACTGTTTTTT.

Ten or more counts support this clonotype. This chain uses TRBV29-1 with TRBJ1-2; the D is unclear. Between the trimmed V and J ends, which lost 2 bases and 9 bases, there was a span of 13 bases. The CDR3 is made up of 12 amino acids. CDR1 is SQVTM and CDR2 is ANQGSEA in the germline V gene. The CDR3 region has the DNA TGCAGCGTTGAACAGGCTACGGGTAGCTACACCTTC. Protein sequence: CSVEQATGSYTF.

Only a few counts were recorded for this clonotype. The V call is TRBV10-3, the J call TRBJ1-5; no definite D call. With 9 bases removed from V and 1 base from J, the gap between germline ends came to 10 bases. The CDR3 is made up of 13 amino acids. From germline, CDR1 is ENHRY and CDR2 SYGVKD. CDR3 sequence: CAIKDGSNQPQHF. CDR3 DNA: TGTGCCATTAAGGACGGAAGCAATCAGCCCCAGCATTTT.